Listed here are 19 T cell receptor beta chains from one sample, sequenced in a study of blood T cell repertoires in COVID-19. TCRdb keeps only in-frame clones here, not all; method: immunoSEQ multiplex PCR. Counted here are around 230,000 clones, roughly 90% occurring once; the ten biggest clones make up about 4%. Sequencing was performed on PBMCs or T cells enriched from blood (not recorded which). The receptor set was obtained from a woman in her forties with acute COVID-19.

The rearrangement links TRBV15 to TRBJ2-5, with D perhaps matching TRBD2 (6 bases). Germline assignment: CDR1 LNHNV and CDR2 YYDKDF (reference sequence). The V end was cut by 8 bases, the J end by 4 bases, with 14 bases between. The CDR3 length is 13 residues. CDR3 sequence: CATAPGLRETQYF. CDR3 bases: TGTGCCACCGCCCCGGGACTCCGAGAGACCCAGTACTTC.

V usage is TRBV7-8 and J usage is TRBJ1-5; weak D call: TRBD1 (6 bases). This CDR3 region has 18 residues. V gave up 1 base and J gave up 0 bases, with 16 bases separating them. Germline CDR1 is SGHVS and CDR2 is FQNEAQ. CDR3 bases: TGTGCCAGCAGCTTAGGTTTGGGCGGGGGCTATAGCAATCAGCCCCAGCATTTT. Its protein product is CASSLGLGGGYSNQPQHF.

The chain has TRBV5-1 and TRBJ1-2, with D perhaps matching TRBD1 (5 bases). This CDR3 contains 13 residues. V was shortened by 0 bases and J by 7 bases, with 10 bases between the two germline ends. Germline lookup yields CDR1 SGHRS and CDR2 YFSETQ. The CDR3 DNA sequence: TGCGCCAGCAGCTTGGCGGGGGATAGTGGCTACACCTTC. This sequence encodes CASSLAGDSGYTF.

This sequence joins TRBV5-6 and TRBJ1-2; D gene ambiguous. The CDR3 has 13 amino acids. CDR1 SGHDT and CDR2 YYEEEE come from the germline V gene. Trimming removed 2 bases from V and 0 bases from J, with 5 bases in between. The CDR3 DNA reads TGTGCCAGCAGCTTCGGGACTAACTATGGCTACACCTTC. It translates to CASSFGTNYGYTF.

The gene calls are TRBV19 and TRBJ1-6; 7 nucleotides agree with TRBD1. CDR3 length: 15 residues. V trimming: 3 bases; J trimming: 10 bases; junction bases outside the gene matches: 9. From germline, CDR1 is LNHDA and CDR2 SQIVND (reference sequence). The CDR3 region has the DNA TGTGCCAGTAGTATGAACAGGGGTCAGGAATCACCCCTCCACTTT. Protein product: CASSMNRGQESPLHF. Supplemented by reference TRBV19 and TRBJ1-6, the full variable domain reads DGGITQSPKYLFRKEGQNVTLSCEQNLNHDAMYWYRQDPGQGLRLIYYSQIVNDFQKGDIAEGYSVSREKKESFPLTVTSAQKNPTAFYLCASSMNRGQESPLHFGNGTRLTVT.

The rearrangement joins TRBV5-1 to TRBJ1-1; 8 bases are shared with TRBD1. Germline lookup yields CDR1 SGHRS and CDR2 YFSETQ. This CDR3 region has 17 residues. V was pared by 3 bases and J by 0 bases, with 10 bases of the junction left unmatched. The CDR3: CASSSGTGQGLNTEAFF. CDR3 nucleotides: TGCGCCAGCAGCTCAGGAACCGGACAGGGATTGAACACTGAAGCTTTCTTT.

The genes are TRBV3-1 (or the pseudogene TRBV3-2) and TRBJ2-5; possible D gene TRBD2, 5 bases. Per the germline V gene, CDR1 is LGHDT and CDR2 is YNNKEL (reference sequence). Trimming left V 0 bases short and J 4 bases short, with 12 bases between. The length of the CDR3 is 15 residues. The CDR3 is CASSQETRGRETQYF. The CDR3 DNA follows: TGTGCCAGCAGCCAAGAAACTAGAGGGCGAGAGACCCAGTACTTC.

Only one count was recorded for this clone. This sequence joins TRBV5-4 and TRBJ2-1; possible D gene TRBD1, 5 bases. The V gene lost 2 bases and the J gene lost 2 bases, with 20 bases spanning the gap. The CDR3 runs 18 residues. In germline, CDR1 is SGHNT, CDR2 YYREEE (reference sequence). The CDR3 loop is CASSFLGQEGNPYNEQFF. Here the CDR3 DNA reads TGTGCCAGCAGCTTCCTGGGGCAAGAAGGAAATCCCTACAATGAGCAGTTCTTC.

This chain uses TRBV5-1 with TRBJ1-5; D is unresolved. The ends were cut back, 0 bases at V and 2 bases at J, with 15 bases in the middle. The CDR3 is 17 amino acids. CDR1 and CDR2 (germline): SGHRS, YFSETQ. In nucleotides, the CDR3 is TGCGCCAGCAGCTTGGGAACAGAGTCATACGGCAATCAGCCCCAGCATTTT. Translation: CASSLGTESYGNQPQHF.

V and J are TRBV2 and TRBJ1-1; TRBD1 is a possible D gene (6 bases). Germline V gene sequence: CDR1 SNHLY, CDR2 FYNNEI. With 7 bases removed from V and 1 base from J, the gap between germline ends came to 13 bases. This CDR3 region has 14 residues. CDR3 in DNA: TGTGCCAGCACCGGCCCCAGGGGGAACACTGAAGCTTTCTTT. The encoded protein is CASTGPRGNTEAFF.

This clone has a single count. The chain has TRBV4-2 and TRBJ2-1, with 9 bases that match TRBD2. Germline values: CDR1 LGHNA, CDR2 YNFKEQ. The length of the CDR3 is 17 residues. V dropped 0 bases and J dropped 6; count of bases not matched to a gene: 9. The chain's CDR3 is CASSQDVRGGLGNEQFF. CDR3 sequence (DNA): TGTGCCAGCAGCCAAGATGTGCGGGGGGGCCTCGGCAATGAGCAGTTCTTC.

The chain is built from TRBV13 and TRBJ1-3, with a possible D match to TRBD1 (5 bases). The CDR3 has 16 amino acids. Trimming shortened V by 0 bases and J by 0 bases, and 9 bases separated the two germline ends. CDR1 and CDR2 from the germline V gene are PRHDT and FYEKMQ (reference sequence). CDR3 DNA: TGTGCCAGCAGCTTAGGGGGGCTGATCTCTGGAAACACCATATATTTT. Its translation: CASSLGGLISGNTIYF. The full variable domain, in which reference TRBV13 and TRBJ1-3 provide the parts outside the CDR3, is AAGVIQSPRHLIKEKRETATLKCYPIPRHDTVYWYQQGPGQDPQFLISFYEKMQSDKGSIPDRFSAQQFSDYHSELNMSSLELGDSALYFCASSLGGLISGNTIYFGEGSWLTVV.

This clone was observed once. The chain employs TRBV24-1 and TRBJ1-2; 7 positions agree with TRBD1. The CDR3 is made up of 17 amino acids. The trim removed 0 bases at V and 7 bases at J, leaving 13 bases unmatched. The germline CDR1 and CDR2 sequences are KGHDR and SFDVKD. The CDR3 is CATSDLGTPDREVGYTF. CDR3 DNA: TGTGCCACCAGTGATTTGGGAACCCCCGACAGGGAGGTTGGCTACACCTTC.

This clone was seen a single time. The J gene is TRBJ2-1, the V gene TRBV2; D call uncertain. Germline V CDR1 and CDR2: SNHLY, FYNNEI. This CDR3 is built from 15 residues. V shed 2 bases and J shed 2 bases, with 10 bases lying between them. CDR3 coding DNA: TGTGCCAGCAGTGAAAATTGGGCCCCCTACAATGAGCAGTTCTTC. Residues: CASSENWAPYNEQFF.

The chain links TRBV4-3 to TRBJ1-3; a weak D match, TRBD1 (5 bases). Germline loops: CDR1 LGHNA, CDR2 YSLEER. CDR3 length equals 15 residues. V dropped 0 bases and J dropped 7 bases, with 13 bases sitting between them. CDR3: CASSQDLQEGNTIYF. In DNA form, the CDR3 reads TGCGCCAGCAGCCAAGATCTACAGGAGGGGAACACCATATATTTT.

For the CDR3, the DNA is TGTGCCAGCAGCGTAGGACTAGCGGGGGGGCACCCCGGGGAGCTGTTTTTT. Translating it yields CASSVGLAGGHPGELFF. The rearrangement uses TRBV9 and TRBJ2-2; 14 bases map to TRBD2. Germline V gene lookup returns CDR1 SGDLS and CDR2 YYNGEE. Trimming cost V 0 bases and J 6 bases; bases outside gene matches: 4. CDR3 length: 17 amino acids.

The chain couples TRBV9 to TRBJ2-1, with a tentative D call TRBD1 (6 bases). V dropped 0 bases and J dropped 6 bases, with 16 bases sitting between them. This CDR3 spans 16 amino acids. The germline V gene has CDR1 SGDLS and CDR2 YYNGEE. This CDR3 reads CASSVASTGLGNEQFF. Here the CDR3 DNA reads TGTGCCAGCAGCGTAGCATCCACAGGGTTGGGCAATGAGCAGTTCTTC.

The CDR3 DNA reads TGTGCCAGCAGCTCAACAGGGGCCACAGATACGCAGTATTTT. Protein product: CASSSTGATDTQYF. This rearrangement joins TRBV13 to TRBJ2-3; TRBD1 aligns across 7 bases. This CDR3 region has 14 residues. Germline V lookup: CDR1 PRHDT, CDR2 FYEKMQ (reference sequence). J lost 2 bases, V lost 4 bases, and 3 bases had no gene match.

The chain recombines TRBV7-2 with TRBJ2-5, with D possibly TRBD2 on 6 matching bases. CDR3 length equals 14 residues. Germline V gene sequence: CDR1 SGHTA, CDR2 FQGNSA. V was shortened by 5 bases and J by 2 bases, with 12 bases between the two germline ends. The DNA for the CDR3 is TGTGCCAGCAGCGCCCAGGCGGGGCAAGAGACCCAGTACTTC. Translating gives CASSAQAGQETQYF. Full variable domain (missing parts from reference TRBV7-2 and TRBJ2-5): GAGVSQSPSNKVTEKGKDVELRCDPISGHTALYWYRQSLGQGLEFLIYFQGNSAPDKSGLPSDRFSAERTGGSVSTLTIQRTQQEDSAVYLCASSAQAGQETQYFGPGTRLLVL.